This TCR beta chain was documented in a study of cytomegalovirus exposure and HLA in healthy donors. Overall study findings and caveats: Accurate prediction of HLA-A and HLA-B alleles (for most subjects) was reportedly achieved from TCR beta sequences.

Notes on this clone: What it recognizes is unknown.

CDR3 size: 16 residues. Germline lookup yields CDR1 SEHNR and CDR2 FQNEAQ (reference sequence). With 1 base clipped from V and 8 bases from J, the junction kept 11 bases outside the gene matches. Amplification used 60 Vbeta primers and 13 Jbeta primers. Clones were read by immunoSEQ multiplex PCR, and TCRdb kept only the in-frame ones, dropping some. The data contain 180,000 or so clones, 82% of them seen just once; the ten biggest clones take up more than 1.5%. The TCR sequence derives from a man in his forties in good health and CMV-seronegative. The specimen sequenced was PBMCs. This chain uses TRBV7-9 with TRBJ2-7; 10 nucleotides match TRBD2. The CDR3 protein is CASSLEVAGGGWKQYF. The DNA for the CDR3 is TGTGCCAGCAGCTTAGAAGTAGCGGGAGGCGGCTGGAAGCAGTACTTC.